This note documents a single T cell receptor (beta chain) sequence. Seattle participants joined during active infection and were tracked over time. These data come from a study of blood T cell repertoires in COVID-19. Study-wide background: Acute and convalescent COVID-19 samples came from the United States, Italy and Spain.

In the original processing: Researchers report that nucleated cell counts were estimated from reference gene primer amplification. Libraries were prepared by immunoSEQ multiplex PCR; TCRdb keeps only in-frame clonotypes and omits some of them. That table gives V, J and clone size, and the DNA gave D and trimming. The sample lists hundreds of thousands of clones; approximately 87% were seen once. The CDR3 contains 14 residues. Trimming stripped 4 bases from V and 5 bases from J, with 14 bases between. The germline gives CDR1 ENHRY, CDR2 SYGVKD. This clonotype was obtained from a woman aged 45-65 years with COVID-19, enrolled during active disease. The chain links TRBV10-3 to TRBJ2-5, with D tentatively TRBD1 (6 bases). The sequenced sample consisted of peripheral blood. Here the CDR3 DNA reads TGTGCCATCAGTGGGGGCGGCAGGGGTGAGACCCAGTACTTC. It translates to CAISGGGRGETQYF.